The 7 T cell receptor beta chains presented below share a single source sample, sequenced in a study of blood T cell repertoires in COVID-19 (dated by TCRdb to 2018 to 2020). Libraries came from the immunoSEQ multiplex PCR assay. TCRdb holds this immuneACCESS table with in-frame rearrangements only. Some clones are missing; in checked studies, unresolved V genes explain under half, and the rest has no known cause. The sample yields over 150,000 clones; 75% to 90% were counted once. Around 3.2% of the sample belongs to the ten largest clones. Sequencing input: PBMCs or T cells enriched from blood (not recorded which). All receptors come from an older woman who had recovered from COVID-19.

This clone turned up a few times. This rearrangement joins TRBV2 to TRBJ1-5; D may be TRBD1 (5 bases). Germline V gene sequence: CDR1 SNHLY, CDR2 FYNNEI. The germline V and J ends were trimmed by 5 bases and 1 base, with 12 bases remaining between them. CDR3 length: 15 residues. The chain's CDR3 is CASSLGVLSNQPQHF. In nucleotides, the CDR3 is TGTGCCAGCAGTTTAGGGGTCTTAAGCAATCAGCCCCAGCATTTT.

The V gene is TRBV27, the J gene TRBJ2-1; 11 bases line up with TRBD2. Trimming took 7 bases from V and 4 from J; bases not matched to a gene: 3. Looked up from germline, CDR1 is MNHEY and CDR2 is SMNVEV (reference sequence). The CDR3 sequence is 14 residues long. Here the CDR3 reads CASIAGGPYNEQFF. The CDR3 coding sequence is TGTGCCAGCATAGCGGGGGGGCCTTACAATGAGCAGTTCTTC.

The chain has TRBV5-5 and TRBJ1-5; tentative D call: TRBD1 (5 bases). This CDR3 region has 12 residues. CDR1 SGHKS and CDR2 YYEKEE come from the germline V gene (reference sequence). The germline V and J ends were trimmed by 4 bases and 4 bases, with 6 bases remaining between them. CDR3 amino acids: CASSQGNQPQHF. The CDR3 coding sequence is TGTGCCAGCAGCCAGGGTAATCAGCCCCAGCATTTT.

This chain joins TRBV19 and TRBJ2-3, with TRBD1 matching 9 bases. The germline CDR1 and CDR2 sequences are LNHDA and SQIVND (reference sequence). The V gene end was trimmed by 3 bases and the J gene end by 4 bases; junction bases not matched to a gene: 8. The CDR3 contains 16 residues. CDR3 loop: CASSIGRDRDADTQYF. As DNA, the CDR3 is TGTGCCAGTAGTATTGGTCGGGACAGGGACGCAGATACGCAGTATTTT.

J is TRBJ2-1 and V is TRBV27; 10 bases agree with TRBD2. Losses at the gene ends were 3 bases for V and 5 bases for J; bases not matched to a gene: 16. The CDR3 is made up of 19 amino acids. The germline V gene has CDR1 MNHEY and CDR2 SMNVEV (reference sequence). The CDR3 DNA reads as TGTGCCAGCAGTTTTAGGCTAGCGGGGGTCTGGGGGCTGGACAATGAGCAGTTCTTC. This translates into CASSFRLAGVWGLDNEQFF.

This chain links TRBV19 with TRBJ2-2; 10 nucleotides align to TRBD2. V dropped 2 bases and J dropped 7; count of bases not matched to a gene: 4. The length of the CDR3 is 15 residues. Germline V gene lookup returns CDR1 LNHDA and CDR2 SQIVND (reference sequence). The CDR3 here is CASSISGGAYGELFF. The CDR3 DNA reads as TGTGCCAGTAGTATAAGCGGGGGGGCCTACGGGGAGCTGTTTTTT.

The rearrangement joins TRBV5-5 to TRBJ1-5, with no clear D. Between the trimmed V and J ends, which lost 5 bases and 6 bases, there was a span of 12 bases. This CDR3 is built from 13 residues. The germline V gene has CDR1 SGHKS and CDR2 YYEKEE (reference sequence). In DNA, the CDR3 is TGTGCCAGCAGACACTCGCCAGGTCAGCCCCAGCATTTT. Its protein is CASRHSPGQPQHF.